This T cell receptor (beta chain) was identified in a study of cytomegalovirus exposure and HLA in healthy donors. Study outcomes and limitations: Later work associated fewer than 20,000 TCR beta sequences with HLA alleles at 0.05 false discovery rate. With high specificity and sensitivity, the classifier reportedly diagnosed cytomegalovirus status.

This clone was recorded once. The antigen is not known. Healthy bone marrow donors formed the donor group. Amplification used 60 Vbeta primers and 13 Jbeta primers. Repertoires were generated with immunoSEQ multiplex PCR, while TCRdb's copy carries only in-frame clones and drops some. There are over 30,000 clones in the sample; roughly 80% occur only once, and 5% to 6.5% lies in the top ten. Sequencing was carried out using PBMCs. The TCR originated in a male donor in good health and CMV-seronegative.

CDR3 sequence: CASSDRQGGTEAFF. The DNA of the CDR3 is TGTGCCAGCAGCGATCGACAGGGGGGCACTGAAGCTTTCTTT. The chain employs TRBV11-3 and TRBJ1-1; 9 positions agree with TRBD1. This CDR3 is built from 14 residues. The germline V gene has CDR1 SGHNT and CDR2 YENEEA. The V segment lost 5 bases and the J segment 4 bases; nucleotides outside the gene matches: 5.